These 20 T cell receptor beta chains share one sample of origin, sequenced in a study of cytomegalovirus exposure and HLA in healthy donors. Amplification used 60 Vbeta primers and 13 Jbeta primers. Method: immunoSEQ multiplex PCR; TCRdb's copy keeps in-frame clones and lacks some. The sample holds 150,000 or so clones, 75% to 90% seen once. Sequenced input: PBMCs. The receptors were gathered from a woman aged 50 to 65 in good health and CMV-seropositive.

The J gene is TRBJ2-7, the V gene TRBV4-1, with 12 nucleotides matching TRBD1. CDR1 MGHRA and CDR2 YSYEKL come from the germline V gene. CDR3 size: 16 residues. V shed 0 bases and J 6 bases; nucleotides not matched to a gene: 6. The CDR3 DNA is TGCGCCAGCAGCCAAGAAGGGGGACAGGGGGCTGGCGAGCAGTACTTC. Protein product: CASSQEGGQGAGEQYF.

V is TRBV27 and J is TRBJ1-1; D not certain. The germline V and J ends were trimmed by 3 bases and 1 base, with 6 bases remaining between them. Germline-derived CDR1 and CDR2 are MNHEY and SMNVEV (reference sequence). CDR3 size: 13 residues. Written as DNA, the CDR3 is TGTGCCAGCAGTTTGGCGGGGAACACTGAAGCTTTCTTT. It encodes CASSLAGNTEAFF.

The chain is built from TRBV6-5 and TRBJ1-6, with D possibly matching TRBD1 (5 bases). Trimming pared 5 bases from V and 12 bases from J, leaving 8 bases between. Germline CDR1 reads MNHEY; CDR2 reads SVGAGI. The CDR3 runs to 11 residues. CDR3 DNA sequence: TGTGCCAGCAGTCGCCAGGGACCCCTCCACTTT. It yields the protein CASSRQGPLHF.

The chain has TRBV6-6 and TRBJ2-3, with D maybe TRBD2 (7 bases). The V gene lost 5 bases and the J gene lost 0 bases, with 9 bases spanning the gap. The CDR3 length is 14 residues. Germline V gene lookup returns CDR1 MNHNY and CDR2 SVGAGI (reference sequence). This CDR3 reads CASSAGASTDTQYF. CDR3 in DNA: TGTGCCAGCAGTGCGGGGGCTAGCACAGATACGCAGTATTTT.

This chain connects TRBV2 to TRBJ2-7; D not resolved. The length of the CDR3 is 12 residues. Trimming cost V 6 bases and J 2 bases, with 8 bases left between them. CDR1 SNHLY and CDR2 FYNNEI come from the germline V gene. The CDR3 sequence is CASRGDTYEQYF. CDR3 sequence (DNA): TGTGCCAGCAGGGGTGACACCTACGAGCAGTACTTC. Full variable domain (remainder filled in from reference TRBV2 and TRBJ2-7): EPEVTQTPSHQVTQMGQEVILRCVPISNHLYFYWYRQILGQKVEFLVSFYNNEISEKSEIFDDQFSVERPDGSNFTLKIRSTKLEDSAMYFCASRGDTYEQYFGPGTRLTVT.

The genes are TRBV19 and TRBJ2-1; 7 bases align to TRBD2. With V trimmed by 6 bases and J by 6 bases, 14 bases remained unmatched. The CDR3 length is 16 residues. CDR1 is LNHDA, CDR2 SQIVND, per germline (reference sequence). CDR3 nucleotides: TGTGCCAGTAGCCAAAATCTAGCGGTACAGTTCAATGAGCAGTTCTTC. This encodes CASSQNLAVQFNEQFF.

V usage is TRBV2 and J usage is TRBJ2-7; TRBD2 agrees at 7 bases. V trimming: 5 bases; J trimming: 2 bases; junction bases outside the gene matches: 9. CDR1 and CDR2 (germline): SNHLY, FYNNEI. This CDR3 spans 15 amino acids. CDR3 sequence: CASSPGLAATYEQYF. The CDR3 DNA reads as TGTGCCAGCAGTCCCGGGCTAGCGGCAACCTACGAGCAGTACTTC.

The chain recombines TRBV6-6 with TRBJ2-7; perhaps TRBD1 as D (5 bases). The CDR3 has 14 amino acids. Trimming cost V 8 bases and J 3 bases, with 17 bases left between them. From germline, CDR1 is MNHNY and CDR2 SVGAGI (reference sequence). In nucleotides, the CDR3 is TGTGCCAGCGGACCCCCAGGGCAGGGCTACGAGCAGTACTTC. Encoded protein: CASGPPGQGYEQYF.

The CDR3 loop is CASTQTLLGTGDNGYTF. CDR3 in DNA: TGTGCCAGTACCCAAACCTTGTTGGGGACAGGGGATAACGGCTACACCTTC. The chain couples TRBV19 to TRBJ1-2; 10 nucleotides agree with TRBD1. This CDR3 is built from 17 residues. Germline V gives CDR1 LNHDA, CDR2 SQIVND (reference sequence). Trimming at V came to 7 bases and at J to 8 bases, leaving 19 bases not matched to a gene. Supplemented by reference TRBV19 and TRBJ1-2, the full variable domain reads DGGITQSPKYLFRKEGQNVTLSCEQNLNHDAMYWYRQDPGQGLRLIYYSQIVNDFQKGDIAEGYSVSREKKESFPLTVTSAQKNPTAFYLCASTQTLLGTGDNGYTFGSGTRLTVV.

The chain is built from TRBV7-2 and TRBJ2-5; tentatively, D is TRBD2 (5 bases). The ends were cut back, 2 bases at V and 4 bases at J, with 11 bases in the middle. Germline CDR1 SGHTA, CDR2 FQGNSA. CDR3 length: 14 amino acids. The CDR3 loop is CASSLLGVVETQYF. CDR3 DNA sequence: TGTGCCAGCAGCTTACTCGGGGTGGTAGAGACCCAGTACTTC. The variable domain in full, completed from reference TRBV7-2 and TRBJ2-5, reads GAGVSQSPSNKVTEKGKDVELRCDPISGHTALYWYRQSLGQGLEFLIYFQGNSAPDKSGLPSDRFSAERTGGSVSTLTIQRTQQEDSAVYLCASSLLGVVETQYFGPGTRLLVL.

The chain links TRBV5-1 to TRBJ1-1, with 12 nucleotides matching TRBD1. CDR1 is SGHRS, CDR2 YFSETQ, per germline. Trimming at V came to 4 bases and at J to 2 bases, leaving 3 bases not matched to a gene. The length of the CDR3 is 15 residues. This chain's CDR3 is CASSPGQGANTEAFF. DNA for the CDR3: TGCGCCAGCAGCCCGGGACAGGGGGCCAACACTGAAGCTTTCTTT.

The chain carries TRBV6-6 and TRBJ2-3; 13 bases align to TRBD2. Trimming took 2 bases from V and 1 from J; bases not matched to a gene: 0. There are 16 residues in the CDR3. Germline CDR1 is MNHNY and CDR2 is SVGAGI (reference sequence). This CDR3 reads CASSYGTSGGTDTQYF. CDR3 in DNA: TGTGCCAGCAGTTACGGGACTAGCGGGGGCACAGATACGCAGTATTTT.

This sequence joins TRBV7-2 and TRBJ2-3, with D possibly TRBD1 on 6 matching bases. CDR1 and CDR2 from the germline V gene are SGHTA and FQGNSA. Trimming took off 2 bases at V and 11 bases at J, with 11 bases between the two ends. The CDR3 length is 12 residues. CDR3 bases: TGTGCCAGCAGCTTAAGTTCAGGGGAGCAGTATTTT. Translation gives CASSLSSGEQYF.

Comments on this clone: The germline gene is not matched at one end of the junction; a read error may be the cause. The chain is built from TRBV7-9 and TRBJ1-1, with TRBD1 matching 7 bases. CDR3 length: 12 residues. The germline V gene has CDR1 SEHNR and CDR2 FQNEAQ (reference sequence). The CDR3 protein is CASSLDDRAGQF. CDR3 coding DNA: TGTGCCAGCAGCTTGGACGACAGGGCCGGCCAATTT.

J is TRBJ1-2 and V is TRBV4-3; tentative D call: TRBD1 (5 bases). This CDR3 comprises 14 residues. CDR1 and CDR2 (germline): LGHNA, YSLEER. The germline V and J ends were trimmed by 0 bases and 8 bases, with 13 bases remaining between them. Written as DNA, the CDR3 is TGCGCCAGCAGCCAAGATTGGACAACCACAGGCTACACCTTC. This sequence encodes CASSQDWTTTGYTF.

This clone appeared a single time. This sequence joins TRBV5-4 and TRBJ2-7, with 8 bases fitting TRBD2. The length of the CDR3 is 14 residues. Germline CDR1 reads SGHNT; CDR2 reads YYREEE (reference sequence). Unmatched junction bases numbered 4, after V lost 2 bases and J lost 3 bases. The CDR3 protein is CASSFGTRNYEQYF. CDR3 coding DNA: TGTGCCAGCAGCTTCGGGACTAGAAACTACGAGCAGTACTTC.

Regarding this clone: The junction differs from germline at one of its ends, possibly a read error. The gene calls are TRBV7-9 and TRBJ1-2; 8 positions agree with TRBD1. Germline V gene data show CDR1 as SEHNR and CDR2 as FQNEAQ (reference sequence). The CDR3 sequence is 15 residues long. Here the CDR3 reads CSSSRWTGPNYGYTF. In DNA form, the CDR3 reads TGTTCCAGCAGCCGCTGGACAGGGCCTAACTATGGCTACACCTTC.

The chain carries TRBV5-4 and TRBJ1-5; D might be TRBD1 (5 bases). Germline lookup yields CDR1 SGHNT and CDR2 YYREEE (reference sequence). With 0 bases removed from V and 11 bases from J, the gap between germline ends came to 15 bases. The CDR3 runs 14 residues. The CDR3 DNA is TGTGCCAGCAGCTTGGCGGGGGTCCCCGAAGCCCAGCATTTT. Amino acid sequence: CASSLAGVPEAQHF.

The DNA for the CDR3 is TGTGCCAGCAGTTTAACTAGCGGTGCCTTGGTCAATGAGCAGTTCTTC. Translated, it gives CASSLTSGALVNEQFF. The V and J genes are TRBV27 and TRBJ2-1; 8 nucleotides align to TRBD2. The CDR3 is made up of 16 amino acids. CDR1 MNHEY and CDR2 SMNVEV come from the germline V gene (reference sequence). V was pared by 2 bases and J by 6 bases, with 9 bases of the junction left unmatched.

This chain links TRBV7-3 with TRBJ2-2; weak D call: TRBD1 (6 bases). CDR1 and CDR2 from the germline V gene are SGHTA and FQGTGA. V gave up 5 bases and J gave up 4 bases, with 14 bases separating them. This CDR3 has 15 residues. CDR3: CASSEQKGVTGELFF. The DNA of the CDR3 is TGTGCCAGCAGCGAGCAAAAGGGGGTCACCGGGGAGCTGTTTTTT.